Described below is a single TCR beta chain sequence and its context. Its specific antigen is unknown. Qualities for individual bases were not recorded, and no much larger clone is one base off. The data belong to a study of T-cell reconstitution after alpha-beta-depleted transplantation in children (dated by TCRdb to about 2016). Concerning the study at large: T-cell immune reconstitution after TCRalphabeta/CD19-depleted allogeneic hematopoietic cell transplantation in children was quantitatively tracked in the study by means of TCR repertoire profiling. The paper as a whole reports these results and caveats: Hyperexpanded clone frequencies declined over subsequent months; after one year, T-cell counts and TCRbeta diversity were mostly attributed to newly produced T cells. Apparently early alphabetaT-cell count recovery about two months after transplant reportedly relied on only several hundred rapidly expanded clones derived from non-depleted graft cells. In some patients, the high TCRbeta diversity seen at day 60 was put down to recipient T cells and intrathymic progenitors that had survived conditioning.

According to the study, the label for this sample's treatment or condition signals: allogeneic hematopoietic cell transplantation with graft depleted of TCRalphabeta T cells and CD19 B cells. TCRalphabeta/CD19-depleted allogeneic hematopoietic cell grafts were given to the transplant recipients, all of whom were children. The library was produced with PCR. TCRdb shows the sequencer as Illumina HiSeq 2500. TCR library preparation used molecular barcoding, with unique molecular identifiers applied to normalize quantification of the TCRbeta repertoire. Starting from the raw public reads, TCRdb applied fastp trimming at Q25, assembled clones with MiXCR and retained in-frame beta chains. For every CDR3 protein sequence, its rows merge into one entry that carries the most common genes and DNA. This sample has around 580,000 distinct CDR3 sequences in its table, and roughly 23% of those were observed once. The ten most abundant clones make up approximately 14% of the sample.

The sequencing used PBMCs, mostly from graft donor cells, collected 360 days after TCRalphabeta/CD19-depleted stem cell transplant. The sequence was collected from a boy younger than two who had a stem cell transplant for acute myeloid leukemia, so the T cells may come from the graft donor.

CDR3 reads: CASSPPVGGGPSRETQYF. DNA sequence: TGTGCCAGCTCACCACCGGTCGGCGGGGGGCCGTCCAGAGAGACCCAGTACTTC. The V and J genes are TRBV18 and TRBJ2-5; a stretch of 8 junction bases matches TRBD2. The CDR3, from cysteine to phenylalanine, totals 18 residues. Only the CDR3 DNA is retained, 54 bases long and in frame from the first base. From the germline V gene, CDR1 is KGHSH and CDR2 is LQKENI. The germline V end is reduced by 0 bases and the J end by 4 bases; junction bases left unmatched: 13.